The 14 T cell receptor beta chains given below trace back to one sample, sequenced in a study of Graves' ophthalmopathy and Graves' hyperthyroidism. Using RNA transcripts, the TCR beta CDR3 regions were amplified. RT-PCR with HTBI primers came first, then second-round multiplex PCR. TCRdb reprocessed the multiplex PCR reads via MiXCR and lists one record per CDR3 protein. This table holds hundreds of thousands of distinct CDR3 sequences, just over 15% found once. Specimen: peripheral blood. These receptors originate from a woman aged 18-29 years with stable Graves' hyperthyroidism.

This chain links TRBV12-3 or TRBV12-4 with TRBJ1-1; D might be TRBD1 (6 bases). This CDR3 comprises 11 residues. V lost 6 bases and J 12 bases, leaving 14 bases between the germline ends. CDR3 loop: CASSQGTIPFF. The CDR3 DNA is TGTGCCAGCAGCCAGGGGACGATACCTTTCTTT.

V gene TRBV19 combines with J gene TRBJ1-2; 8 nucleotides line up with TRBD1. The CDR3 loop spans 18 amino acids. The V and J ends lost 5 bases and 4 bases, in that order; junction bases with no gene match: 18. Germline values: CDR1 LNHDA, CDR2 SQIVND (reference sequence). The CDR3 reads CASSPGTGSYRDFYGYTF. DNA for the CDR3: TGTGCCAGTAGTCCCGGGACAGGTTCCTACCGGGACTTCTATGGCTACACCTTC. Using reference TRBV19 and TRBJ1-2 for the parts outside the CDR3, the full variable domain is DGGITQSPKYLFRKEGQNVTLSCEQNLNHDAMYWYRQDPGQGLRLIYYSQIVNDFQKGDIAEGYSVSREKKESFPLTVTSAQKNPTAFYLCASSPGTGSYRDFYGYTFGSGTRLTVV.

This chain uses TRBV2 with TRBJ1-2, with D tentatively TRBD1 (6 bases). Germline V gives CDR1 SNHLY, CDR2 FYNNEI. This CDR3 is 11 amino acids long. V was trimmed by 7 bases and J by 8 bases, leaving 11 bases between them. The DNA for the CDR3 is TGTGCCAGCATCCCAGGGGTGGGCTACACCTTC. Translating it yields CASIPGVGYTF.

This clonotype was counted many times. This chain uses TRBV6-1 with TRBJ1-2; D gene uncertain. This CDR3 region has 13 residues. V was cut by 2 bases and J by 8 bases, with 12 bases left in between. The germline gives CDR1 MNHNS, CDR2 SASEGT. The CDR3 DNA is TGTGCCAGCAGTGAAATTTCCGCCTGGGGCTACACCTTC. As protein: CASSEISAWGYTF.

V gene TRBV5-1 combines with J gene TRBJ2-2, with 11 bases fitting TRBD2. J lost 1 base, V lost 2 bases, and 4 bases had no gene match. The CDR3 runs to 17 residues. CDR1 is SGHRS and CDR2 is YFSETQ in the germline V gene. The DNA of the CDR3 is TGCGCCAGCAGCTTCCTAGCGGGGGGTCTGAACACCGGGGAGCTGTTTTTT. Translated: CASSFLAGGLNTGELFF.

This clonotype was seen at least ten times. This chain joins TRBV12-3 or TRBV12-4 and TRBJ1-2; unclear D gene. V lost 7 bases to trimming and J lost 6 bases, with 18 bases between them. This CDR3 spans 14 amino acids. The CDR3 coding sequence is TGTGCCAGCACAATAAACGGCAGGACCGATGGCTACACCTTC. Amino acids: CASTINGRTDGYTF.

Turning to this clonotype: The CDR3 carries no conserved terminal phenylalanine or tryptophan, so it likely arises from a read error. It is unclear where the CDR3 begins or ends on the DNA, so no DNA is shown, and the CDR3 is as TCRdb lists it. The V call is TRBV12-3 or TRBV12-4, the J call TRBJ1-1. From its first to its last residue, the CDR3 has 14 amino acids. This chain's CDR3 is CASTNRGVDTEACL.

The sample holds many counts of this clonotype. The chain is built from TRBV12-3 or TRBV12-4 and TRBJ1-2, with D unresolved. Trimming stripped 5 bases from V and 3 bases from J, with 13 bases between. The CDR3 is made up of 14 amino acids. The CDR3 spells CASSAWTDHYGYTF. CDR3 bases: TGTGCCAGCAGTGCGTGGACGGACCACTATGGCTACACCTTC.

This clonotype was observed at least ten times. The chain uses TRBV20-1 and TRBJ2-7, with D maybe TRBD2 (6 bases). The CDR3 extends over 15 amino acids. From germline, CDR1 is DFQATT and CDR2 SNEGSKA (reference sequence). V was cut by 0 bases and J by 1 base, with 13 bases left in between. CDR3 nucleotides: TGCAGTGCTAGAGATGTAAGCGCGGGGTCCTACGAGCAGTACTTC. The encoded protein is CSARDVSAGSYEQYF.

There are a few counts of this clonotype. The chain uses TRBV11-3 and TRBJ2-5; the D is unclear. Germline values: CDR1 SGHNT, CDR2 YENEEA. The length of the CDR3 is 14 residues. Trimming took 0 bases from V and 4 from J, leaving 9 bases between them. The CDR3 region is CASSLDGPLETQYF. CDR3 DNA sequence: TGTGCCAGCAGCTTAGATGGGCCACTAGAGACCCAGTACTTC.

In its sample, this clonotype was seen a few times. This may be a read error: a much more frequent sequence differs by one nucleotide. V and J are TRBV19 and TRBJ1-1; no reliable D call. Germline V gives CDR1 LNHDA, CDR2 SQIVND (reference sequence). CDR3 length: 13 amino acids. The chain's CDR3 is CASSGLVNTEACF. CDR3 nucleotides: TGTGCCAGTAGTGGACTGGTTAACACTGAAGCTTGCTTT.

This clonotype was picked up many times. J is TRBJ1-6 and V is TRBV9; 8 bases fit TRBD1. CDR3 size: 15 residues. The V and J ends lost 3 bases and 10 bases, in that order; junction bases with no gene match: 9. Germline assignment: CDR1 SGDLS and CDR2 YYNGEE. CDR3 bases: TGTGCCAGCAGCGCGGACGGGACAGGAGGATCACCCCTCCACTTT. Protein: CASSADGTGGSPLHF.

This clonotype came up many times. CDR3 bases: TGTGCCAGTAGTAGAGCCAGGGAGTACGAGCAGTACTTC. It yields the protein CASSRAREYEQYF. The chain links TRBV19 to TRBJ2-7; D possibly uses TRBD1 or TRBD2 (5 bases each). Trimming left V 4 bases short and J 4 bases short, with 11 bases between. CDR1 is LNHDA and CDR2 is SQIVND in the germline V gene (reference sequence). The CDR3 spans 13 residues.

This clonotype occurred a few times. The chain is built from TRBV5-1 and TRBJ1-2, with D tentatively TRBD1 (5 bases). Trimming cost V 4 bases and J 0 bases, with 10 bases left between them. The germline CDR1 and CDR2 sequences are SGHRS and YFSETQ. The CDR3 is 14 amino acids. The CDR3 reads CASSPRTPNYGYTF. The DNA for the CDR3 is TGCGCCAGCAGCCCCCGGACACCTAACTATGGCTACACCTTC.